Following are 2 T cell receptor beta chains from one sample sequenced in a study of T cell responses to AZD1222 COVID-19 vaccine. Profiling relied on immunoSEQ multiplex PCR, and the TCRdb table lists in-frame clones only, not all of them. The sample holds roughly 99,000 clones, around nine tenths seen once. The sequencing used peripheral blood, collected 28 days after the second AZD1222 dose. The receptors originated from an adult who received the AZD1222 COVID-19 vaccine.

Here the CDR3 reads CASSPLEGPSYEQYF. CDR3 bases: TGTGCCAGCAGCCCTTTGGAGGGACCCTCCTACGAGCAGTACTTC. V usage is TRBV2 and J usage is TRBJ2-7, with a tentative D call TRBD2 (6 bases). The CDR3 runs 15 residues. Trimming took off 6 bases at V and 0 bases at J, with 15 bases between the two ends. Per the germline V gene, CDR1 is SNHLY and CDR2 is FYNNEI.

The CDR3 region is CASSLGSSYNSPLHF. For the CDR3, the DNA is TGTGCCAGCAGTCTGGGGAGCTCCTATAATTCACCCCTCCACTTT. This chain joins TRBV6-2 or TRBV6-3 and TRBJ1-6; D is unclear. Germline V CDR1 and CDR2: MNHEY, SVGEGT. V was clipped by 5 bases and J by 0 bases, with 8 bases between them. This CDR3 contains 15 residues.